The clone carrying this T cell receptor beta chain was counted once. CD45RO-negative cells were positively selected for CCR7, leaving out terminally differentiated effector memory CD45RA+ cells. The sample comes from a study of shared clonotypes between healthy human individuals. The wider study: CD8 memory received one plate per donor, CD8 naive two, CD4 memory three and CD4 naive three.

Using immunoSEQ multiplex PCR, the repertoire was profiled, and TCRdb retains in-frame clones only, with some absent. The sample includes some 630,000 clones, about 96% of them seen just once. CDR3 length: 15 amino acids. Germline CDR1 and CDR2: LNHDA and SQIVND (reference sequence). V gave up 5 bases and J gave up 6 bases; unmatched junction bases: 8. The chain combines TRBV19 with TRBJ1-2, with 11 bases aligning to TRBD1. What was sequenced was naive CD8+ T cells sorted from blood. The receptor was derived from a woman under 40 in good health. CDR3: CASSLWTGGYNGYTF. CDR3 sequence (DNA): TGTGCCAGTAGTCTCTGGACAGGGGGCTACAATGGCTACACCTTC. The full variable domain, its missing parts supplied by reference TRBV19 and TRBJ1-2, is DGGITQSPKYLFRKEGQNVTLSCEQNLNHDAMYWYRQDPGQGLRLIYYSQIVNDFQKGDIAEGYSVSREKKESFPLTVTSAQKNPTAFYLCASSLWTGGYNGYTFGSGTRLTVV.